The rows below give T cell receptor beta chains drawn from one sample of a study of cytomegalovirus exposure and HLA in healthy donors. TCRdb's copy holds only in-frame clones and misses some; the assay was immunoSEQ multiplex PCR. The sample lists some 250,000 clones, roughly 89% occurring once. Sequencing used PBMCs. These TCRs come from a woman under 30 in good health and CMV-seronegative. The CDR3 runs from the conserved cysteine through the conserved F or W. The D gene is left open where the match is weak. Clone size is shown for a subset of rows, as once, few, many or a class of expanded clone.

CDR3nt: TGTGCTAGTGGTTTGGGTCTAGCGGGTTCTAGCACAGATACGCAGTATTTT
CDR3aa: CASGLGLAGSSTDTQYF
v_gene: TRBV12-5
abundance: NA
j_gene: TRBJ2-3
d_gene: TRBD2

CDR3nt: TGTGCCAGCAATCAAGTGCAGGGGGCAAATCAGCCCCAGCATTTT
CDR3aa: CASNQVQGANQPQHF
v_gene: TRBV6-6
abundance: NA
j_gene: TRBJ1-5
d_gene: TRBD1

CDR3nt: TGCGCCAGCAGCCAAGGGACAGGGGTCTACGAGCAGTACTTC
CDR3aa: CASSQGTGVYEQYF
v_gene: TRBV4-1
abundance: few
j_gene: TRBJ2-7
d_gene: TRBD1

CDR3nt: TGTGCCATCAGCCCCCTATCGGGGGGGAGCACAGATACGCAGTATTTT
CDR3aa: CAISPLSGGSTDTQYF
v_gene: TRBV10-3
abundance: NA
j_gene: TRBJ2-3
d_gene: TRBD2

CDR3nt: TGTGCCAGCAGCCAAACGGGACAGAGTATCTACGAGCAGTACTTC
CDR3aa: CASSQTGQSIYEQYF
v_gene: TRBV7-9
abundance: NA
j_gene: TRBJ2-7
d_gene: TRBD1

CDR3nt: TGTGCCAGCAGTGACCGACAGGGAGGTAGTAGCAATCAGCCCCAGCATTTT
CDR3aa: CASSDRQGGSSNQPQHF
v_gene: TRBV6-1
abundance: NA
j_gene: TRBJ1-5
d_gene: TRBD1

CDR3nt: TGTGCCAGCAGCTTAGGCCGGGACAGGGATTCTTTCACAGATACGCAGTATTTT
CDR3aa: CASSLGRDRDSFTDTQYF
v_gene: TRBV11-2
abundance: NA
j_gene: TRBJ2-3
d_gene: TRBD1

CDR3nt: TGTGCCAGCAGTTACGGACAGCTACACACAGATACGCAGTATTTT
CDR3aa: CASSYGQLHTDTQYF
v_gene: TRBV6-6
abundance: NA
j_gene: TRBJ2-3
d_gene: NA

CDR3nt: TGTGCCAGCAGTCCCTCAGGGGGTCTACGAAACACCATATATTTT
CDR3aa: CASSPSGGLRNTIYF
v_gene: TRBV6-5
abundance: NA
j_gene: TRBJ1-3
d_gene: TRBD1

CDR3nt: TGCGCCAGCAGCGCGGATAACACCGGGGAGCTGTTTTTT
CDR3aa: CASSADNTGELFF
v_gene: TRBV5-1
abundance: NA
j_gene: TRBJ2-2
d_gene: NA

CDR3nt: TGTGCCAGCAGCTTGGAGGCGAACACTGAAGCTTTCTTT
CDR3aa: CASSLEANTEAFF
v_gene: TRBV7-6
abundance: NA
j_gene: TRBJ1-1
d_gene: NA

CDR3nt: TGCGCCAGCAGCCTGAAACTGACAGGGGACAATGAGCAGTTCTTC
CDR3aa: CASSLKLTGDNEQFF
v_gene: TRBV5-1
abundance: NA
j_gene: TRBJ2-1
d_gene: TRBD1

CDR3nt: TGTGCCATTGCTAGCGGGGGAAACACAGATACGCAGTATTTT
CDR3aa: CAIASGGNTDTQYF
v_gene: TRBV10-3
abundance: few
j_gene: TRBJ2-3
d_gene: TRBD2

CDR3nt: TGCAGCGTTGTTGGCGGATCAAACTATGGCTACACCTTC
CDR3aa: CSVVGGSNYGYTF
v_gene: TRBV29-1
abundance: once
j_gene: TRBJ1-2
d_gene: NA

CDR3nt: TGTGCCAGTCCCGGGACAGGGGACAGAAACACCATATATTTT
CDR3aa: CASPGTGDRNTIYF
v_gene: TRBV2
abundance: NA
j_gene: TRBJ1-3
d_gene: TRBD1

CDR3nt: TGCGCCAGCAGCCAAGATGGCAGCGGGGGGCGGGAGCAGTACTTC
CDR3aa: CASSQDGSGGREQYF
v_gene: TRBV4-3
abundance: NA
j_gene: TRBJ2-7
d_gene: TRBD2

CDR3nt: TGTGCCAGCGCCGTAGGACACGGCAATCAGCCCCAGCATTTT
CDR3aa: CASAVGHGNQPQHF
v_gene: TRBV7-2
abundance: NA
j_gene: TRBJ1-5
d_gene: NA

CDR3nt: TGCGCCAGCAGCCACCCCTCCGGCAGGGGGGACACTGAAGCTTTCTTT
CDR3aa: CASSHPSGRGDTEAFF
v_gene: TRBV4-1
abundance: few
j_gene: TRBJ1-1
d_gene: TRBD1

CDR3nt: TGTGCCAGCAGCTTAGATTGGGGGGGCTCGGATGGCTACACCTTC
CDR3aa: CASSLDWGGSDGYTF
v_gene: TRBV11-2
abundance: NA
j_gene: TRBJ1-2
d_gene: NA

CDR3nt: TGTGCCAGCAGCGTAGGGGCAGACCGAGCCTACGAGCAGTACTTC
CDR3aa: CASSVGADRAYEQYF
v_gene: TRBV9
abundance: few
j_gene: TRBJ2-7
d_gene: NA

CDR3nt: TGCGCCAGCAGCTTACCTCAGGGTATGAACACTGAAGCTTTCTTT
CDR3aa: CASSLPQGMNTEAFF
v_gene: TRBV5-1
abundance: NA
j_gene: TRBJ1-1
d_gene: NA

CDR3nt: TGTGCCAGCAGCGCCGGGGAAGACTCCTATAATTCACCCCTCCACTTT
CDR3aa: CASSAGEDSYNSPLHF
v_gene: TRBV11-3
abundance: NA
j_gene: TRBJ1-6
d_gene: NA

CDR3nt: TGCGCCAGCAGCTTGGAGGGGCAGGGGACAGTTGGCTACACCTTC
CDR3aa: CASSLEGQGTVGYTF
v_gene: TRBV5-1
abundance: NA
j_gene: TRBJ1-2
d_gene: TRBD1

CDR3nt: TGCGCCAGCAGCCAAGATCGGGTTTTTGGCTACACCTTC
CDR3aa: CASSQDRVFGYTF
v_gene: TRBV4-1
abundance: NA
j_gene: TRBJ1-2
d_gene: NA

CDR3nt: TGTGCCAGCAGTGATTCAGCTAGGCCCAATCAGCCCCAGCATTTT
CDR3aa: CASSDSARPNQPQHF
v_gene: TRBV6-1
abundance: NA
j_gene: TRBJ1-5
d_gene: NA

CDR3nt: TGTGCCAGCAGTCCCGCGGGGGGTGAAAAACTGTTTTTT
CDR3aa: CASSPAGGEKLFF
v_gene: TRBV6-5
abundance: NA
j_gene: TRBJ1-4
d_gene: NA

CDR3nt: TGTGCCAGCAGTGAAGCGGGTGGGAGGACTAATGAAAAACTGTTTTTT
CDR3aa: CASSEAGGRTNEKLFF
v_gene: TRBV6-1
abundance: NA
j_gene: TRBJ1-4
d_gene: NA

CDR3nt: TGCGCCAGCAGCTTTAACGAGAATTCACCCCTCCACTTT
CDR3aa: CASSFNENSPLHF
v_gene: TRBV5-1
abundance: NA
j_gene: TRBJ1-6
d_gene: NA

CDR3nt: TGTGCCAGCAGCGTACCCCGGGACACCGTAACCGGGGAGCTGTTTTTT
CDR3aa: CASSVPRDTVTGELFF
v_gene: TRBV9
abundance: NA
j_gene: TRBJ2-2
d_gene: NA

CDR3nt: TGTGCCAGCAGCCAACGGGACAGGGAGGTCTATAATGAAAAACTGTTTTTT
CDR3aa: CASSQRDREVYNEKLFF
v_gene: TRBV5-4
abundance: NA
j_gene: TRBJ1-4
d_gene: TRBD1

CDR3nt: TGCAGCGTTGAAATCTCGGGTCCAGGGGTGAGTTTAGGCGAGCAGTACTTC
CDR3aa: CSVEISGPGVSLGEQYF
v_gene: TRBV29-1
abundance: NA
j_gene: TRBJ2-7
d_gene: NA

CDR3nt: TGTGCCAGCAGTGAAACTAGCGGGGGGAAAGAGACCCAGTACTTC
CDR3aa: CASSETSGGKETQYF
v_gene: TRBV2
abundance: NA
j_gene: TRBJ2-5
d_gene: TRBD2

CDR3nt: TGTGCCAGCTCACCGATAGTTAGCAATCAGCCCCAGCATTTT
CDR3aa: CASSPIVSNQPQHF
v_gene: TRBV18
abundance: NA
j_gene: TRBJ1-5
d_gene: NA

CDR3nt: TGTGCCTGGAGACAGGGGGCGAATCAGCCCCAGCATTTT
CDR3aa: CAWRQGANQPQHF
v_gene: TRBV30
abundance: NA
j_gene: TRBJ1-5
d_gene: TRBD1

CDR3nt: TGTGCCAGCAGCTCCCAGGACAGGGATCAAGGCTACACCTTC
CDR3aa: CASSSQDRDQGYTF
v_gene: TRBV11-2
abundance: NA
j_gene: TRBJ1-2
d_gene: TRBD1

CDR3nt: TGTGCCAGTAGTCCCAACACGTCTGGAAACACCATATATTTT
CDR3aa: CASSPNTSGNTIYF
v_gene: TRBV19
abundance: few
j_gene: TRBJ1-3
d_gene: NA

CDR3nt: TGTGCCAGCAGTCTCCGCTATTCCGGGGAGCTGTTTTTT
CDR3aa: CASSLRYSGELFF
v_gene: TRBV28
abundance: NA
j_gene: TRBJ2-2
d_gene: NA

CDR3nt: TGTGCCAGCAGTCCTACAGAGGGGGCTGAAGCTTTCTTT
CDR3aa: CASSPTEGAEAFF
v_gene: TRBV7-9
abundance: NA
j_gene: TRBJ1-1
d_gene: NA

CDR3nt: TGTGCCAGCAGTCCCGATAGCGGGAGGAGCCAAGAGACCCAGTACTTC
CDR3aa: CASSPDSGRSQETQYF
v_gene: TRBV25-1
abundance: NA
j_gene: TRBJ2-5
d_gene: TRBD2

CDR3nt: TGCGCCAGCAGTTCCGGGACAGATCTCTACGAGCAGTACTTC
CDR3aa: CASSSGTDLYEQYF
v_gene: TRBV10-1
abundance: NA
j_gene: TRBJ2-7
d_gene: TRBD1

CDR3nt: TGTGCCAGCAACCCTCGGGGAGGAAAAAACATTCAGTACTTC
CDR3aa: CASNPRGGKNIQYF
v_gene: TRBV6-5
abundance: NA
j_gene: TRBJ2-4
d_gene: NA

CDR3nt: TGCGCCAGCAGCCAAGATGTTAGCGGGGGGGAGTCGGATGAGCAGTTCTTC
CDR3aa: CASSQDVSGGESDEQFF
v_gene: TRBV4-3
abundance: NA
j_gene: TRBJ2-1
d_gene: TRBD2

CDR3nt: TGCGCCAGCAGCCAAGATATAGCGTGGGGCTCCTACAATGAGCAGTTCTTC
CDR3aa: CASSQDIAWGSYNEQFF
v_gene: TRBV4-1
abundance: NA
j_gene: TRBJ2-1
d_gene: NA

CDR3nt: TGCAGCGTGCCGGGACAGAGCGTGAACACCGGGGAGCTGTTTTTT
CDR3aa: CSVPGQSVNTGELFF
v_gene: TRBV29-1
abundance: NA
j_gene: TRBJ2-2
d_gene: TRBD1

CDR3nt: TGTGCCAGCTCAGGGGGATTCCGCTATGGCTACACCTTC
CDR3aa: CASSGGFRYGYTF
v_gene: TRBV28
abundance: NA
j_gene: TRBJ1-2
d_gene: TRBD1

CDR3nt: TGTGCCAGCACTTCCCCCGAGACAGGGCAGTTGGAAAAACTGTTTTTT
CDR3aa: CASTSPETGQLEKLFF
v_gene: TRBV28
abundance: NA
j_gene: TRBJ1-4
d_gene: TRBD1

CDR3nt: TGTGCCAGCAGCCCTTGGGAGTACACAGATACGCAGTATTTT
CDR3aa: CASSPWEYTDTQYF
v_gene: TRBV5-8
abundance: NA
j_gene: TRBJ2-3
d_gene: NA

CDR3nt: TGTGCCAGCAGCCCGACTAGCGGGGAAGAGACCCAGTACTTC
CDR3aa: CASSPTSGEETQYF
v_gene: TRBV7-9
abundance: few
j_gene: TRBJ2-5
d_gene: TRBD2

CDR3nt: TGCGCCAGCAGCTGGACTAGCGGGGGGGCGTTCAATGAGCAGTTCTTC
CDR3aa: CASSWTSGGAFNEQFF
v_gene: TRBV5-1
abundance: NA
j_gene: TRBJ2-1
d_gene: TRBD2

CDR3nt: TGCGCCAGCAGCCAAGACACCGGGGGAGTGAGAGATACGCAGTATTTT
CDR3aa: CASSQDTGGVRDTQYF
v_gene: TRBV4-1
abundance: NA
j_gene: TRBJ2-3
d_gene: NA

CDR3nt: TGTGCCAGCAGCTTATCCCAAGGAGTAGAAAAACTGTTTTTT
CDR3aa: CASSLSQGVEKLFF
v_gene: TRBV7-9
abundance: NA
j_gene: TRBJ1-4
d_gene: NA

CDR3nt: TGTGCCAGCAGTTTCCATGGCAGGGCCGAGCAGTACTTC
CDR3aa: CASSFHGRAEQYF
v_gene: TRBV28
abundance: few
j_gene: TRBJ2-7
d_gene: NA

CDR3nt: TGCGCCAGCAGCTTGGTGATAGCGGGCTACAATGAGCAGTTCTTC
CDR3aa: CASSLVIAGYNEQFF
v_gene: TRBV5-1
abundance: NA
j_gene: TRBJ2-1
d_gene: TRBD2

CDR3nt: TGTGCCATCAGTGAGTACACAGGGGGCGCGAACTATGGCTACACCTTC
CDR3aa: CAISEYTGGANYGYTF
v_gene: TRBV10-3
abundance: NA
j_gene: TRBJ1-2
d_gene: TRBD1

CDR3nt: TGCGCCAGCAGCTTGGCCGGAGGGGGCGAAGCTTTCTTT
CDR3aa: CASSLAGGGEAFF
v_gene: TRBV5-1
abundance: NA
j_gene: TRBJ1-1
d_gene: TRBD1

CDR3nt: TGTGCCAGCAAATTAGCGGGGGGGAGCTCCTACAATGAGCAGTTCTTC
CDR3aa: CASKLAGGSSYNEQFF
v_gene: TRBV13
abundance: NA
j_gene: TRBJ2-1
d_gene: TRBD2

CDR3nt: TGCGCCAGCAGCCCTGGGACAGGGGACTCCTACGAGCAGTACTTC
CDR3aa: CASSPGTGDSYEQYF
v_gene: TRBV4-1
abundance: NA
j_gene: TRBJ2-7
d_gene: TRBD1

CDR3nt: TGTGCCAGCGCCAAAGGGACAGGGGATTCCTCTCTGGATTTT
CDR3aa: CASAKGTGDSSLDF
v_gene: TRBV6-6
abundance: NA
j_gene: TRBJ1-3
d_gene: TRBD1

CDR3nt: TGTGCCAGCTCGGTCGGACAGGAAAGCAATCAGCCCCAGCATTTT
CDR3aa: CASSVGQESNQPQHF
v_gene: TRBV18
abundance: NA
j_gene: TRBJ1-5
d_gene: TRBD1

CDR3nt: TGTGCCAGCAGCCTGCGGACACCAAACACCGGGGAGCTGTTTTTT
CDR3aa: CASSLRTPNTGELFF
v_gene: TRBV7-2
abundance: NA
j_gene: TRBJ2-2
d_gene: NA